The 19 T cell receptor beta chains in this list originate from one sample, sequenced in a study of blood T cell repertoires in COVID-19. The protocol was immunoSEQ multiplex PCR, while the TCRdb copy is restricted to in-frame clones and leaves out a portion. This table holds over 100,000 clones, more than 80% found once. The sequencing sample was made of peripheral blood. The receptors come from a human donor in a cohort sampled during active COVID-19.

This chain uses TRBV25-1 with TRBJ1-1; weak D call: TRBD1 (6 bases). V was clipped by 2 bases and J by 1 base, with 11 bases between them. CDR1 and CDR2 (germline): MGHDK, SYGVNS. The CDR3 runs to 15 residues. In DNA form, the CDR3 reads TGTGCCAGCAGTGAAAGTTACAGGGCGAACACTGAAGCTTTCTTT. Amino acid sequence: CASSESYRANTEAFF.

J is TRBJ2-3 and V is TRBV6-6; possibly TRBD2 for D (5 bases). The V gene lost 6 bases and the J gene lost 1 base, with 11 bases spanning the gap. CDR3 length: 14 residues. The germline CDR1 and CDR2 sequences are MNHNY and SVGAGI (reference sequence). DNA of the CDR3: TGTGCCAGCAGCCAGAACGGGGGCACAGATACGCAGTATTTT. This translates into CASSQNGGTDTQYF.

The chain carries TRBV19 and TRBJ1-1; TRBD1 might be the D (5 bases). This CDR3 spans 13 amino acids. Trimming cost V 4 bases and J 0 bases, with 6 bases left between them. Germline CDR1 is LNHDA and CDR2 is SQIVND (reference sequence). CDR3 sequence (DNA): TGTGCCAGTAGTAGGGGGGTGAACACTGAAGCTTTCTTT. It yields the protein CASSRGVNTEAFF.

This clone was detected only a few times. This rearrangement joins TRBV10-1 to TRBJ1-5; 9 nucleotides agree with TRBD1. From germline, CDR1 is WNHNN and CDR2 SYGVQD (reference sequence). V shed 11 bases, J shed 5 bases, and the junction held 13 bases outside the gene matches. The CDR3 consists of 15 residues. The CDR3 loop is CARKQGAQGDQPQHF. In DNA form, the CDR3 reads TGCGCCCGCAAACAGGGGGCGCAAGGGGATCAGCCCCAGCATTTT.

A few counts support this clone. J is TRBJ1-2 and V is TRBV2; D perhaps matches TRBD1 (6 bases). Germline V gives CDR1 SNHLY, CDR2 FYNNEI. V was shortened by 3 bases and J by 4 bases, with 12 bases between the two germline ends. This CDR3 spans 14 amino acids. Here the CDR3 DNA reads TGTGCCAGCAGTGAGGTCCGGGACATCTATGGCTACACCTTC. Translation gives CASSEVRDIYGYTF.

The rearrangement links TRBV27 to TRBJ1-4; 8 nucleotides match TRBD1. This CDR3 contains 17 residues. Germline V gene lookup returns CDR1 MNHEY and CDR2 SMNVEV (reference sequence). V was pared by 3 bases and J by 3 bases, with 9 bases of the junction left unmatched. The CDR3 protein is CASSLAYRGVANEKLFF. In DNA, the CDR3 is TGTGCCAGCAGTTTGGCATACAGGGGGGTGGCTAATGAAAAACTGTTTTTT.

The rearrangement links TRBV4-1 to TRBJ1-1; D is possibly TRBD1 (6 bases). The CDR3 loop spans 15 amino acids. Trimming took off 2 bases at V and 4 bases at J, with 14 bases between the two ends. Per the germline V gene, CDR1 is MGHRA and CDR2 is YSYEKL. The CDR3 sequence: CASSQPTGKGTEAFF. CDR3 coding DNA: TGCGCCAGCAGCCAACCTACAGGGAAGGGCACTGAAGCTTTCTTT.

The sample holds a few counts of this clone. This sequence joins TRBV7-3 and TRBJ2-2; D gene ambiguous. The CDR3 is 13 amino acids. The V end lost 5 bases, the J end lost 4 bases, and 8 bases lay between the germline ends. Germline lookup yields CDR1 SGHTA and CDR2 FQGTGA. This CDR3 reads CASSPAATGELFF. The CDR3 DNA sequence: TGTGCCAGCAGCCCGGCGGCCACCGGGGAGCTGTTTTTT.

This chain joins TRBV7-8 and TRBJ1-3, with no clear D. The CDR3 spans 15 residues. Germline CDR1 reads SGHVS; CDR2 reads FQNEAQ. The V end was cut by 0 bases, the J end by 4 bases, with 10 bases between. CDR3 bases: TGTGCCAGCAGCTTAGCCAACAGACCCGGAAACACCATATATTTT. Translated, it gives CASSLANRPGNTIYF.

V and J are TRBV18 and TRBJ2-5, with 7 bases aligning to TRBD2. Trimming took 3 bases from V and 2 from J; bases not matched to a gene: 3. Germline V CDR1 and CDR2: KGHSH, LQKENI. This CDR3 has 14 amino acids. The DNA of the CDR3 is TGTGCCAGCTCACCTTCTAGCGGACAAGAGACCCAGTACTTC. Protein sequence: CASSPSSGQETQYF. Combining the CDR3 with reference TRBV18 and TRBJ2-5 gives the whole variable domain NAGVMQNPRHLVRRRGQEARLRCSPMKGHSHVYWYRQLPEEGLKFMVYLQKENIIDESGMPKERFSAEFPKEGPSILRIQQVVRGDSAAYFCASSPSSGQETQYFGPGTRLLVL.

The table lists this clone with a count of one. V usage is TRBV29-1 and J usage is TRBJ1-1, with 11 positions matching TRBD1. With V trimmed by 4 bases and J by 4 bases, 5 bases remained unmatched. Germline values: CDR1 SQVTM, CDR2 ANQGSEA. There are 14 residues in the CDR3. CDR3 nucleotides: TGCAGCGTTGTATGGACAGGGGGCCTCACTGAAGCTTTCTTT. It translates to CSVVWTGGLTEAFF.

The V and J genes are TRBV28 and TRBJ2-5; no clear D gene. The CDR3 covers 13 residues. Germline CDR1 is MDHEN and CDR2 is SYDVKM. Deletions cut 4 bases from V and 4 bases from J, with 10 bases between. CDR3 sequence (DNA): TGTGCCAGCAGTTCTTTAGAGAGAGAGACCCAGTACTTC. Translating it yields CASSSLERETQYF.

The chain links TRBV5-4 to TRBJ1-2; TRBD1 aligns across 7 bases. This CDR3 is 15 amino acids long. CDR1 SGHNT and CDR2 YYREEE come from the germline V gene (reference sequence). V dropped 0 bases and J dropped 3; count of bases not matched to a gene: 5. The chain's CDR3 is CASSLGQGRYYGYTF. Here the CDR3 DNA reads TGTGCCAGCAGCTTGGGACAGGGAAGGTACTATGGCTACACCTTC.

This clone has only one observation. This chain joins TRBV7-2 and TRBJ1-2; no reliable D call. Trimming shortened V by 3 bases and J by 4 bases, and 12 bases separated the two germline ends. This CDR3 region has 14 residues. Germline CDR1 SGHTA, CDR2 FQGNSA. The CDR3 region has the DNA TGTGCCAGCAGCTTGAACAGCTTGAGCTATGGCTACACCTTC. This encodes CASSLNSLSYGYTF.

This sequence joins TRBV4-2 and TRBJ2-1, with 16 bases lining up with TRBD2. Germline trimming cut 4 bases from V and 1 base from J; bases unmatched to any gene: 7. CDR3 length: 19 amino acids. The germline gives CDR1 LGHNA, CDR2 YNFKEQ. This CDR3 is CASSRAGLAGGPSYNEQFF. In nucleotides, the CDR3 is TGTGCCAGCAGCCGGGCGGGACTAGCGGGGGGGCCGTCCTACAATGAGCAGTTCTTC.

The genes are TRBV18 and TRBJ2-5, with D unclear. V was shortened by 2 bases and J by 5 bases, with 3 bases between the two germline ends. The length of the CDR3 is 11 residues. Germline V gene sequence: CDR1 KGHSH, CDR2 LQKENI. The CDR3 coding sequence is TGTGCCAGCTCACCAGAGGAGACCCAGTACTTC. The encoded protein is CASSPEETQYF.

CDR3 nucleotide sequence: TGTGCCAGCACCCCCGGGGTAGACTATGGCTACACCTTC. Protein product: CASTPGVDYGYTF. The genes are TRBV2 and TRBJ1-2; no clear D. The CDR3 spans 13 residues. Germline CDR1 SNHLY, CDR2 FYNNEI. Trimming shortened V by 7 bases and J by 3 bases, and 12 bases separated the two germline ends.

The CDR3: CASSQERPAGQGRHHEQYF. CDR3 bases: TGCGCCAGCAGCCAAGAAAGGCCGGCGGGACAGGGAAGGCACCACGAGCAGTACTTC. The chain joins TRBV4-3 to TRBJ2-7, with 9 nucleotides matching TRBD1. The V segment lost 0 bases and the J segment 5 bases; nucleotides outside the gene matches: 17. The CDR3 has 19 amino acids. The V gene's germline CDR1 is LGHNA and CDR2 YSLEER.

This clone came up a few times. The genes are TRBV28 and TRBJ2-1; 9 bases align to TRBD2. Trimming removed 5 bases from V and 2 bases from J; junction bases left unmatched: 10. This CDR3 spans 17 amino acids. Germline values: CDR1 MDHEN, CDR2 SYDVKM. CDR3 sequence reads: CASSAPRLADTYNEQFF. The CDR3 coding sequence is TGTGCCAGCAGTGCCCCCCGACTAGCGGACACCTACAATGAGCAGTTCTTC.